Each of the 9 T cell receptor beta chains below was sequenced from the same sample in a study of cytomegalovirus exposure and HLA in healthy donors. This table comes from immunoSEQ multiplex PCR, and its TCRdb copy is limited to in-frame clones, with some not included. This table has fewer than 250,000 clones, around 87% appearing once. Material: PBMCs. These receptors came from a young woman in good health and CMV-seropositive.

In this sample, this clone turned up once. The DNA for the CDR3 is TGTGCCAGCAGTTTAGCCAGGGGGCCCGCAGATACGCAGTATTTT. Its translation is CASSLARGPADTQYF. V gene TRBV28 combines with J gene TRBJ2-3; 8 bases match TRBD1. Trimming removed 2 bases from V and 4 bases from J; junction bases left unmatched: 5. This CDR3 region has 15 residues. Germline CDR1 reads MDHEN; CDR2 reads SYDVKM.

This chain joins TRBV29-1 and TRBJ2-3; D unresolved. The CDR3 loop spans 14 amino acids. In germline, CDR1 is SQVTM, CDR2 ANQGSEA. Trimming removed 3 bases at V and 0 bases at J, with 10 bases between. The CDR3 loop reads CSVDRFASTDTQYF. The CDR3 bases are TGCAGCGTTGACAGGTTCGCTAGCACAGATACGCAGTATTTT.

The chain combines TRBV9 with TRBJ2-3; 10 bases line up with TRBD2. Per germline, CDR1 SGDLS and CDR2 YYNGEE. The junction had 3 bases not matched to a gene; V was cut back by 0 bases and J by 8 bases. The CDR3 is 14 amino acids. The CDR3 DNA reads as TGTGCCAGCAGCGTAGATCCTAGCGGGAGTACGCAGTATTTT. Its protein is CASSVDPSGSTQYF.

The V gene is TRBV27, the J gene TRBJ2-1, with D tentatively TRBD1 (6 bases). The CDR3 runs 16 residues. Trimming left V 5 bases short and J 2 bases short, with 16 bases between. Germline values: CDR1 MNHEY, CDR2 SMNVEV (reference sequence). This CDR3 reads CASSLQGLPPYNEQFF. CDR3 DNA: TGTGCCAGCAGTCTGCAGGGGTTACCCCCCTACAATGAGCAGTTCTTC.

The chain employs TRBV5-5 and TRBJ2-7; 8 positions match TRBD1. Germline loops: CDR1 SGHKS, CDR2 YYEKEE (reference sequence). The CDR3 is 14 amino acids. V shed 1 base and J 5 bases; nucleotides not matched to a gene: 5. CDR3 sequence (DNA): TGTGCCAGCAGCTTGCCAGGACAGGGCGACGAGCAGTACTTC. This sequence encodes CASSLPGQGDEQYF. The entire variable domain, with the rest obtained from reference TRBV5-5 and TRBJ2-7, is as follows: DAGVTQSPTHLIKTRGQQVTLRCSPISGHKSVSWYQQVLGQGPQFIFQYYEKEERGRGNFPDRFSARQFPNYSSELNVNALLLGDSALYLCASSLPGQGDEQYFGPGTRLTVT.

CDR3 nucleotides: TGTGCCAGCTCCTCCGGAGGGCGAGTCGGAAGGGGCGGGGAGCTGTTTTTT. Residues: CASSSGGRVGRGGELFF. The chain is built from TRBV18 and TRBJ2-2; tentative D call: TRBD2 (6 bases). The V end was cut by 6 bases, the J end by 7 bases, with 24 bases between. The length of the CDR3 is 17 residues. Per germline, CDR1 KGHSH and CDR2 LQKENI.

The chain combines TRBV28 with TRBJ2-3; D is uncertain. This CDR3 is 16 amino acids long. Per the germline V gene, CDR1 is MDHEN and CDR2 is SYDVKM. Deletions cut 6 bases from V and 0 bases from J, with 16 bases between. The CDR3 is CASSPDWRSSTDTQYF. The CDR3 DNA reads TGTGCCAGCAGCCCAGACTGGAGATCTAGCACAGATACGCAGTATTTT.

The CDR3 region has the DNA TGTGCCAGCATCAGGCGGGGGGCAGGCACCGGGGAGCTGTTTTTT. Amino acids: CASIRRGAGTGELFF. The chain couples TRBV6-5 to TRBJ2-2; TRBD2 aligns across 8 bases. This CDR3 is built from 15 residues. V was pared by 7 bases and J by 4 bases, with 8 bases of the junction left unmatched. Germline-derived CDR1 and CDR2 are MNHEY and SVGAGI.

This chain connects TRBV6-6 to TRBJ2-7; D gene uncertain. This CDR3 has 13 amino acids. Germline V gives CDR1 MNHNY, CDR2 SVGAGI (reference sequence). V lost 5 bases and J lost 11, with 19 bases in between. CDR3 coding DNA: TGTGCCAGCAGTCCTCCCCCCCTGGGCTCAGAGTACTTC. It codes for CASSPPPLGSEYF.